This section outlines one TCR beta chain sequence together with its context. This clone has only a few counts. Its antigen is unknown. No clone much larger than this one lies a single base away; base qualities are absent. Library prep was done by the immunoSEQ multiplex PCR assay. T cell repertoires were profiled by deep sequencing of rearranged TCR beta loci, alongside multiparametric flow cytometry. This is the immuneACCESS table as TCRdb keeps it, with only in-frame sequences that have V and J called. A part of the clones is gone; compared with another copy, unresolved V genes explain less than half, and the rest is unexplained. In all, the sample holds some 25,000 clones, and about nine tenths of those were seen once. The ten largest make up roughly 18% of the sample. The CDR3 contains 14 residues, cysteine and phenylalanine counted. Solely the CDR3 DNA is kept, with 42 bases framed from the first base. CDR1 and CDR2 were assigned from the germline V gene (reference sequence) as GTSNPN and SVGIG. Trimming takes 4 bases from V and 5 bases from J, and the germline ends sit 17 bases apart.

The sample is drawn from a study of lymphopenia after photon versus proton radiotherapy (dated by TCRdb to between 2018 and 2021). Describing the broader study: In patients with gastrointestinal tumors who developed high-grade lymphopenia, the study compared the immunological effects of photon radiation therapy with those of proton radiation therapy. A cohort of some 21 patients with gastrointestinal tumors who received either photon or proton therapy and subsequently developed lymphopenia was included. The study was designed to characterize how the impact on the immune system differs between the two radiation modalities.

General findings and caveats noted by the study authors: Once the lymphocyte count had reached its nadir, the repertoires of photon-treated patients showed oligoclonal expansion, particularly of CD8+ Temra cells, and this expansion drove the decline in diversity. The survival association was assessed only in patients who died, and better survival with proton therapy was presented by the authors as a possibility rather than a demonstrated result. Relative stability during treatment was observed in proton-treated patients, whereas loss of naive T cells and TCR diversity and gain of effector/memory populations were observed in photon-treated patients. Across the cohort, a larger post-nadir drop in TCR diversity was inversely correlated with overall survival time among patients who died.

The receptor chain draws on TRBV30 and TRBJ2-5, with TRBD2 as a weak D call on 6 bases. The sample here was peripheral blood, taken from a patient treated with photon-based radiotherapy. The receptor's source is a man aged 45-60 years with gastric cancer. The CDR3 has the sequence CAWKYRDSRETQYF. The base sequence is TGTGCCTGGAAATACCGGGACTCTCGGGAGACCCAGTACTTC.